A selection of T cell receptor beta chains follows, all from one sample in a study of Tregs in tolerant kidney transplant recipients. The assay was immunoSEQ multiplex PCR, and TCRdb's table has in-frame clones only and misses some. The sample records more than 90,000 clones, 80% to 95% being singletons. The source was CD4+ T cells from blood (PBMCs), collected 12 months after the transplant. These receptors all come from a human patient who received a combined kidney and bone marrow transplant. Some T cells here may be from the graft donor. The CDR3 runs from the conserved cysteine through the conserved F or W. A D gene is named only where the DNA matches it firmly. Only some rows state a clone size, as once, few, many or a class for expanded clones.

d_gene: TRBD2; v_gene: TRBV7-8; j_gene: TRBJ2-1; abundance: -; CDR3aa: CASSGITSGRRFDEQFF; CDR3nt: TGTGCCAGCAGCGGAATCACGTCCGGGAGGAGGTTCGATGAGCAGTTCTTC
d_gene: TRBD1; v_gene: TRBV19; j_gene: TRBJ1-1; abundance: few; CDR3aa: CASSIVLGRGLEGTEAFF; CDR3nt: TGTGCCAGTAGTATAGTCTTAGGCAGGGGGCTAGAAGGGACTGAAGCTTTCTTT
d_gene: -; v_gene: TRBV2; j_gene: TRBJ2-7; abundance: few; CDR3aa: CASMERTDEQYF; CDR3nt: TGTGCCAGCATGGAAAGGACAGACGAGCAGTACTTC
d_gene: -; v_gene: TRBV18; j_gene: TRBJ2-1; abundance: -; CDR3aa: CASSPPNSGNEQFF; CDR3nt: TGTGCCAGCTCACCACCGAATAGCGGAAATGAGCAGTTCTTC
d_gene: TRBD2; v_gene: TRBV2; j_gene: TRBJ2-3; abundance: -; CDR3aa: CASTLGLARDTQYF; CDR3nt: TGTGCCAGCACCTTGGGACTAGCGCGCGATACGCAGTATTTT
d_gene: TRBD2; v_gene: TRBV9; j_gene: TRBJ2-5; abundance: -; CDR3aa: CASSALGLQETQYF; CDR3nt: TGTGCCAGCAGCGCGCTGGGACTACAAGAGACCCAGTACTTC
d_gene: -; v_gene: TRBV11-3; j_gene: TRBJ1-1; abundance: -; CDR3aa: CASSLGGDEAFF; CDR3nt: TGTGCCAGCAGCTTAGGGGGAGATGAAGCTTTCTTT
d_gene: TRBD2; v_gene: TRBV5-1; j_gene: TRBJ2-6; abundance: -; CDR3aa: CASSFGPGGSGANVLTF; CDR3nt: TGCGCCAGCAGCTTTGGCCCGGGGGGCTCTGGGGCCAACGTCCTGACTTTC
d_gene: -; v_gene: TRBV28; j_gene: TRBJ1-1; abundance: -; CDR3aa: CASDVTRRGNTEAFF; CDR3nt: TGTGCCAGCGACGTCACCCGGAGAGGGAACACTGAAGCTTTCTTT
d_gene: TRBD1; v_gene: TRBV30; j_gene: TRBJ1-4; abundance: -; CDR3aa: CAWSRRQGIEKLFF; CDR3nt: TGTGCCTGGAGTCGCCGACAGGGAATTGAAAAACTGTTTTTT
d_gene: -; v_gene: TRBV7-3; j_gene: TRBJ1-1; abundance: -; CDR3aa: CASSLRGNTEAFF; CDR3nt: TGTGCCAGCAGCTTAAGAGGGAACACTGAAGCTTTCTTT
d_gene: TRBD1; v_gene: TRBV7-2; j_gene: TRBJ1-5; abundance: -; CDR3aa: CASSGRTGNQPQHF; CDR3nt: TGTGCCAGCAGCGGTAGGACAGGGAACCAGCCCCAGCATTTT
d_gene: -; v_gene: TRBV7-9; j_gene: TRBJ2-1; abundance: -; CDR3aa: CASSRSDEQFF; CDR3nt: TGTGCCAGCAGCCGCAGCGATGAGCAGTTCTTC
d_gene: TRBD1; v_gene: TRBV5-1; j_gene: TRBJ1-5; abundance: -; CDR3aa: CASSSGQGSQPQHF; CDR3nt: TGCGCCAGCAGCTCCGGACAGGGGAGTCAGCCCCAGCATTTT
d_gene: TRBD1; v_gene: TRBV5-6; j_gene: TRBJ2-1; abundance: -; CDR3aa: CASSFVQGALGVNEQFF; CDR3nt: TGTGCCAGCAGCTTCGTACAGGGGGCGCTAGGTGTAAATGAGCAGTTCTTC
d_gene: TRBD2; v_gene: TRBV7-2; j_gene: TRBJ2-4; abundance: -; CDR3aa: CASSLGGGIAKNIQYF; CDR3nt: TGTGCCAGCAGCTTAGGCGGGGGGATAGCCAAAAACATTCAGTACTTC
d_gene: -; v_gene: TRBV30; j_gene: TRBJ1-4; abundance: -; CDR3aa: CAWSSLPAGANEKLFF; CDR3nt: TGTGCCTGGAGTTCTCTTCCAGCGGGGGCTAATGAAAAACTGTTTTTT
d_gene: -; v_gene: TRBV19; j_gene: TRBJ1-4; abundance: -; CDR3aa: CASSLPRGEKLFF; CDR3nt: TGTGCCAGTAGTCTACCAAGAGGTGAAAAACTGTTTTTT
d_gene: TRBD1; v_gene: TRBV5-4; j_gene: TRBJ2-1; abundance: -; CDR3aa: CASSVRDRGLNEQFF; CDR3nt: TGTGCCAGCAGCGTCCGGGACAGGGGGCTCAATGAGCAGTTCTTC
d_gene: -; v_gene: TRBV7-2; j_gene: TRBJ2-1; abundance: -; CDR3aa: CASSFSYPAGDNEQFF; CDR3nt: TGTGCCAGCAGCTTTAGTTACCCAGCGGGTGACAATGAGCAGTTCTTC
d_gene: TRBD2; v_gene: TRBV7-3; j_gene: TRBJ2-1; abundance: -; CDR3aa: CASSGTSANEQFF; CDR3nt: TGTGCCAGCAGCGGGACTAGCGCCAATGAGCAGTTCTTC
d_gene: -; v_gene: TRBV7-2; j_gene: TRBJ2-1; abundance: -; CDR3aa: CASSLRGYNEQFF; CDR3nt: TGTGCCAGCAGCTTAAGGGGGTACAATGAGCAGTTCTTC
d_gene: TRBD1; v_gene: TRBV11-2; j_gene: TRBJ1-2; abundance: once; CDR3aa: CASSSITQGMNGYTF; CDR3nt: TGTGCCAGCAGCTCAATCACACAGGGGATGAATGGCTACACCTTC
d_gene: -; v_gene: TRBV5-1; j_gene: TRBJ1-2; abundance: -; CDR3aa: CASSVESVPNYGYTF; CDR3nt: TGCGCCAGCAGCGTGGAAAGCGTTCCCAACTATGGCTACACCTTC
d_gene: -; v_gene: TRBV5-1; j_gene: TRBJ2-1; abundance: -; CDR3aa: CASSNSYEQFF; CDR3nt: TGCGCCAGCAGCAATAGTTATGAGCAGTTCTTC
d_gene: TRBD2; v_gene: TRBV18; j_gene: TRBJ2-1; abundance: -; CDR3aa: CASSPFAGGINNEQFF; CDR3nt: TGTGCCAGCTCACCCTTCGCGGGGGGAATAAACAATGAGCAGTTCTTC
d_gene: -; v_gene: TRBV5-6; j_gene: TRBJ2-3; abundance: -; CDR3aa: CASSLVSFTDTQYF; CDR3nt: TGTGCCAGCAGCTTGGTTAGCTTCACAGATACGCAGTATTTT
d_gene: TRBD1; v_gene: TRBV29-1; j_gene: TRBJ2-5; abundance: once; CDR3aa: CSEMTGGAKTQYF; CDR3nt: TGCAGCGAGATGACAGGGGGCGCGAAGACCCAGTACTTC
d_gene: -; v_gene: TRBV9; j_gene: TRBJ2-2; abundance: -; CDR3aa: CASSVLSGLNTGELFF; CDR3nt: TGTGCCAGCAGCGTCTTATCAGGGCTAAACACCGGGGAGCTGTTTTTT
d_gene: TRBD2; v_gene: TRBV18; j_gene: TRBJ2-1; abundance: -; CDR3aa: CASSPGRTSGRVEQFF; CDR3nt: TGTGCCAGCTCACCGGGGCGGACTAGCGGGAGGGTTGAGCAGTTCTTC
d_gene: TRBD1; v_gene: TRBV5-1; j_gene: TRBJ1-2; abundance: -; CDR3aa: CASSLAGGNFYGYTF; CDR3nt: TGCGCCAGCAGCTTGGCAGGGGGAAACTTCTATGGCTACACCTTC
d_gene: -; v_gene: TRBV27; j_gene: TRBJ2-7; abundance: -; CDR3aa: CASSLFGAGREGYEQYF; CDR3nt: -
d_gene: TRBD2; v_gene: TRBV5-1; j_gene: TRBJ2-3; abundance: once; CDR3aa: CASSLIAGSTDTQYF; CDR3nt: TGCGCCAGCAGCTTGATAGCGGGAAGCACAGATACGCAGTATTTT
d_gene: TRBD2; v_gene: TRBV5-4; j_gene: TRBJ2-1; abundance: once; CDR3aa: CASSLDSLAEYNEQFF; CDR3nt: TGTGCCAGCAGCTTGGATTCTCTAGCGGAGTACAATGAGCAGTTCTTC
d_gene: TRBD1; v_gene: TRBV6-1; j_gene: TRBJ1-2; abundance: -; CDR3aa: CASSAAGQGHGYTF; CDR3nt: TGTGCCAGCAGTGCCGCGGGACAGGGGCATGGCTACACCTTC
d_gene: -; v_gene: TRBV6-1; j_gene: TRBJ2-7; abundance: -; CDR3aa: CASTIQGNYYEQYF; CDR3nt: TGTGCCAGCACCATTCAGGGGAATTACTACGAGCAGTACTTC
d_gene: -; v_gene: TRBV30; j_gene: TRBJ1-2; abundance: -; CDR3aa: CAWSVRWTVPGGYTF; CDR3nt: TGTGCCTGGAGTGTACGGTGGACAGTACCTGGGGGCTACACCTTC
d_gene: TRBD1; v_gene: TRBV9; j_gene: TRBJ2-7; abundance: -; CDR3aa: CASSTRQGARYEQYF; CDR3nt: TGTGCCAGCAGCACCCGACAGGGGGCTAGGTACGAGCAGTACTTC
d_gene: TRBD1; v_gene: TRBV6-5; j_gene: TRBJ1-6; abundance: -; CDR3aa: CASRPTGTGSSPLHF; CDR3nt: TGTGCCAGCAGACCGACCGGGACAGGGAGTTCACCCCTCCACTTT
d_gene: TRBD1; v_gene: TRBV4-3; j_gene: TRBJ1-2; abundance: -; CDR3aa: CASSQDRDRVPAF; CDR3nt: TGCGCCAGCAGCCAAGATAGAGACAGGGTACCGGCCTTC
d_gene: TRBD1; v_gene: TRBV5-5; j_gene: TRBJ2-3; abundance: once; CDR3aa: CASSSTGHTDTQYF; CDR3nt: TGTGCCAGCAGCTCGACAGGGCACACAGATACGCAGTATTTT
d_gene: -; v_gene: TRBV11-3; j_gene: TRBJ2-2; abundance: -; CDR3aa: CASTQAGELFF; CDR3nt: TGTGCCAGCACCCAGGCCGGGGAGCTGTTTTTT
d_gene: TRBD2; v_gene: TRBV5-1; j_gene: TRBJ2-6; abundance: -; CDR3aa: CASGLAGVTGANVLTF; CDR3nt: TGCGCCAGCGGTCTCGCGGGAGTAACTGGGGCCAACGTCCTGACTTTC
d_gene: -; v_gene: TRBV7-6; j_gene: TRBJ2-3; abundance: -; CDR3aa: CASSLNGAFVDTQYF; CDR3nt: TGTGCCAGCAGCTTAAACGGTGCTTTTGTGGATACGCAGTATTTT
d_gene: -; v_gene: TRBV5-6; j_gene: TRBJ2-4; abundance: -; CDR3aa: CASSFSDSYKNIQYF; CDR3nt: TGTGCCAGCAGCTTTTCAGACAGTTACAAAAACATTCAGTACTTC
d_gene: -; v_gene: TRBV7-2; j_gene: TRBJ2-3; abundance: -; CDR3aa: CASSAPGVKKDTQYF; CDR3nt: TGTGCCAGCAGCGCCCCCGGGGTGAAGAAAGATACGCAGTATTTT
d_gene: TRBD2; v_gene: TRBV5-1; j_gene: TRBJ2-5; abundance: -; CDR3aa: CASSLRTAGGFETQYF; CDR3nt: TGCGCCAGCAGCCTGAGGACGGCGGGGGGCTTTGAGACCCAGTACTTC
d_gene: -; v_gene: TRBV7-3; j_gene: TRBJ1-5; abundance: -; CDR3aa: CASSLSPNQPQHF; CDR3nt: TGTGCCAGCAGCTTATCCCCTAATCAGCCCCAGCATTTT
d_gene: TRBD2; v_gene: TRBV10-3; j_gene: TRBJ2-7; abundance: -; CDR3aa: CAISEPSPGGREQYF; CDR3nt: TGTGCCATCAGTGAGCCGAGCCCGGGGGGGCGAGAGCAGTACTTC